These 9 T cell receptor beta chains were sequenced from one sample in a study of a mutant IDH1 vaccine in newly diagnosed glioma (dated by TCRdb to the early 2020s). The time point label for this specimen denotes: week 47, end of study. Every vaccine dose consisted of 300 ug of a 20-mer mutant IDH1 peptide in Montanide, administered subcutaneously together with topical imiquimod. The library was built by means of the immunoSEQ multiplex PCR assay. This immuneACCESS table, as held by TCRdb, lists in-frame sequences with V and J called but not all clones. Of the missing ones, under half trace to an unresolved V gene in checked studies; the others have no known cause. A total of about 34,000 clones appear in this sample, around nine tenths of them only once. The top ten constitute approximately 12% of the sample. No antigen has been identified for these receptors. The material was PBMCs, obtained from a glioma patient whose treatment included an IDH1 peptide vaccine. The receptors stem from a woman under 40 with glioma.

The chain uses TRBV30 and TRBJ2-7; weak D call: TRBD1 (6 bases). The length of the CDR3 is 13 residues. CDR1 GTSNPN and CDR2 SVGIG come from the germline V gene (reference sequence). The CDR3 DNA is TGTGCTCAAGGGCCTTCACAGGGATACGAGCAGTACTTC. Translating gives CAQGPSQGYEQYF.

The rearrangement uses TRBV5-4 and TRBJ1-6, with a possible D match to TRBD1 (5 bases). CDR1 and CDR2 (germline): SGHNT, YYREEE (reference sequence). The V end was cut by 5 bases, the J end by 5 bases, with 8 bases between. This CDR3 spans 13 amino acids. CDR3 DNA sequence: TGTGCCAGCAGGACAGACGATAATTCACCCCTCCACTTT. Translating gives CASRTDDNSPLHF.

By frequency in the sample, this clone is medium-sized. The chain couples TRBV5-4 to TRBJ1-2; unclear D gene. Germline V gene data show CDR1 as SGHNT and CDR2 as YYREEE (reference sequence). Trimming stripped 5 bases from V and 0 bases from J, with 14 bases between. The CDR3 consists of 15 residues. The CDR3 reads CASSPGIGSNYGYTF. In nucleotides, the CDR3 is TGTGCCAGCAGTCCCGGGATCGGGTCTAACTATGGCTACACCTTC.

The chain couples TRBV5-4 to TRBJ2-5; D ambiguous. V lost 1 base, J lost 4 bases, and 8 bases lay in between. This CDR3 has 13 amino acids. Germline-derived CDR1 and CDR2 are SGHNT and YYREEE (reference sequence). CDR3 protein: CASSLSGGETQYF. The CDR3 DNA reads TGTGCCAGCAGCTTGTCCGGCGGAGAGACCCAGTACTTC.

The chain is built from TRBV4-3 and TRBJ1-5; D is undetermined. Trimming removed 0 bases from V and 0 bases from J, with 15 bases in between. Germline CDR1 LGHNA, CDR2 YSLEER. This CDR3 has 18 amino acids. CDR3 in DNA: TGCGCCAGCAGCCAAGATGTTTTGAAGACTTATAGCAATCAGCCCCAGCATTTT. Translating it yields CASSQDVLKTYSNQPQHF.

This clone has only one observation. The chain carries TRBV2 and TRBJ2-7, with 8 nucleotides matching TRBD1. Trimming cost V 10 bases and J 4 bases; bases outside gene matches: 15. The CDR3 is 15 residues long. From germline, CDR1 is SNHLY and CDR2 FYNNEI. Written as DNA, the CDR3 is TGTGCCATCTCAGGGTCGGGACAGGCCTTTTACGAGCAGTACTTC. Translation gives CAISGSGQAFYEQYF. The full variable domain, in which reference TRBV2 and TRBJ2-7 provide the parts outside the CDR3, is EPEVTQTPSHQVTQMGQEVILRCVPISNHLYFYWYRQILGQKVEFLVSFYNNEISEKSEIFDDQFSVERPDGSNFTLKIRSTKLEDSAMYFCAISGSGQAFYEQYFGPGTRLTVT.

The chain combines TRBV5-1 with TRBJ2-7, with TRBD1 matching 9 bases. V was clipped by 8 bases and J by 2 bases; unmatched bases: 14. The CDR3 length is 16 residues. CDR1 and CDR2 (germline): SGHRS, YFSETQ. This chain's CDR3 is CASFASPGQGTYEQYF. In DNA, the CDR3 is TGCGCCAGTTTTGCCTCCCCGGGACAGGGAACCTACGAGCAGTACTTC.

The genes are TRBV5-1 and TRBJ1-4; D gene ambiguous. This CDR3 region has 14 residues. From germline, CDR1 is SGHRS and CDR2 YFSETQ. Trimming removed 3 bases at V and 6 bases at J, with 12 bases between. The CDR3 protein is CASSSGRADEKLFF. The CDR3 region has the DNA TGCGCCAGCAGCTCCGGGAGAGCGGATGAAAAACTGTTTTTT.

This clone was recorded a few times. This sample also contains other DNA sequences that code for the same CDR3. The genes are TRBV20-1 and TRBJ1-2, with D unclear. The V end was cut by 0 bases, the J end by 4 bases, with 3 bases between. Germline-derived CDR1 and CDR2 are DFQATT and SNEGSKA (reference sequence). This CDR3 spans 11 amino acids. The CDR3 protein is CSARDPYGYTF. CDR3 sequence (DNA): TGCAGTGCTAGAGACCCCTATGGCTACACCTTC.